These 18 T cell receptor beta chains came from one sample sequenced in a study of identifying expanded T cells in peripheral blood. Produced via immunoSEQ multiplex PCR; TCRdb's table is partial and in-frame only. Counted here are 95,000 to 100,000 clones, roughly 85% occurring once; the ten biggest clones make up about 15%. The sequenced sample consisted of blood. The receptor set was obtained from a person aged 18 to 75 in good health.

The CDR3 DNA is TGTGCCAGCTCACCAATACAGCTGTCTAATGAAAAACTGTTTTTT. Its protein is CASSPIQLSNEKLFF. The gene calls are TRBV18 and TRBJ1-4; no clear D gene. The CDR3 sequence is 15 residues long. Looked up from germline, CDR1 is KGHSH and CDR2 is LQKENI. V lost 2 bases, J lost 3 bases, and 10 bases lay in between. Filled out from reference TRBV18 and TRBJ1-4, the complete variable domain reads NAGVMQNPRHLVRRRGQEARLRCSPMKGHSHVYWYRQLPEEGLKFMVYLQKENIIDESGMPKERFSAEFPKEGPSILRIQQVVRGDSAAYFCASSPIQLSNEKLFFGSGTQLSVL.

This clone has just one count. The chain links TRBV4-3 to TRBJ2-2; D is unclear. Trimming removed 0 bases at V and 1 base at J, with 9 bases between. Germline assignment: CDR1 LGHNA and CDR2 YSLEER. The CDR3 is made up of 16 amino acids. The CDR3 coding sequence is TGCGCCAGCAGCCAAGAGAAGTGGGGGAACACCGGGGAGCTGTTTTTT. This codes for CASSQEKWGNTGELFF.

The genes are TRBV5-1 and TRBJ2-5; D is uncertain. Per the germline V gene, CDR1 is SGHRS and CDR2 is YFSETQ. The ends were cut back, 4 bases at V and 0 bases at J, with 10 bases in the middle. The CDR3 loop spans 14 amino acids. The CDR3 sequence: CASSPPAYQETQYF. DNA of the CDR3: TGCGCCAGCAGCCCTCCGGCCTACCAAGAGACCCAGTACTTC.

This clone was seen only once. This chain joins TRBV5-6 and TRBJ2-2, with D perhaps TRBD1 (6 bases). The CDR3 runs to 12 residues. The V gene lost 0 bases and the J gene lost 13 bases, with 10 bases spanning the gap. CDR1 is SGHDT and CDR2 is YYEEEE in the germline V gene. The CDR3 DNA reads TGTGCCAGCAGCTTGGGCAGGGGACCGCTGTTTTTT. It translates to CASSLGRGPLFF. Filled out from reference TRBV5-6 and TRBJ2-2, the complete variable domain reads DAGVTQSPTHLIKTRGQQVTLRCSPKSGHDTVSWYQQALGQGPQFIFQYYEEEERQRGNFPDRFSGHQFPNYSSELNVNALLLGDSALYLCASSLGRGPLFFGEGSRLTVL.

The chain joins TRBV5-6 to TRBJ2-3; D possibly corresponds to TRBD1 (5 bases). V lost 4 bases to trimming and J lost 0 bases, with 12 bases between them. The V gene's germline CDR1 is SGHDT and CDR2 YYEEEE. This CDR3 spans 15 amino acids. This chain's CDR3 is CASSEQGGSTDTQYF. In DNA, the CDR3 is TGTGCCAGCAGCGAGCAGGGTGGGAGCACAGATACGCAGTATTTT.

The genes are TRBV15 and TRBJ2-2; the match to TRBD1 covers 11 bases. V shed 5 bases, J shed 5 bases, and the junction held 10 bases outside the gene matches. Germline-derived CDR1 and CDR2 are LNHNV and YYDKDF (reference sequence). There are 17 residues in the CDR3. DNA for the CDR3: TGTGCCACCAGCCGCTTGGGACAGGGGGAGGATACCGGGGAGCTGTTTTTT. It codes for CATSRLGQGEDTGELFF.

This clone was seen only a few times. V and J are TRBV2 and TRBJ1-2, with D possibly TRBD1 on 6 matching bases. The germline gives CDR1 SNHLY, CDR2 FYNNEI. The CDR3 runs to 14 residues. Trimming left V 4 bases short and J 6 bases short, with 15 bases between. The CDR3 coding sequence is TGTGCCAGCAGTGGGACAGCCGGAGTGGATGGCTACACCTTC. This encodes CASSGTAGVDGYTF.

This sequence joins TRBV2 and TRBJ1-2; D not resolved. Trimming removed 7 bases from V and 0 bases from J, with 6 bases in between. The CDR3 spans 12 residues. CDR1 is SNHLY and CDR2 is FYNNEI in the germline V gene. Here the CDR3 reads CASTFSNYGYTF. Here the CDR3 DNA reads TGTGCCAGCACGTTTTCTAACTATGGCTACACCTTC. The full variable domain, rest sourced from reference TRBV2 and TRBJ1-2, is EPEVTQTPSHQVTQMGQEVILRCVPISNHLYFYWYRQILGQKVEFLVSFYNNEISEKSEIFDDQFSVERPDGSNFTLKIRSTKLEDSAMYFCASTFSNYGYTFGSGTRLTVV.

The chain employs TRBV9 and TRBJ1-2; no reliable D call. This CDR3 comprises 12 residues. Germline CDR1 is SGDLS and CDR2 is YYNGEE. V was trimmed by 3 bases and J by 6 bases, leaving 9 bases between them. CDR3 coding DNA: TGTGCCAGCAGCGCTCAAAGCCATGGCTACACCTTC. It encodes CASSAQSHGYTF.

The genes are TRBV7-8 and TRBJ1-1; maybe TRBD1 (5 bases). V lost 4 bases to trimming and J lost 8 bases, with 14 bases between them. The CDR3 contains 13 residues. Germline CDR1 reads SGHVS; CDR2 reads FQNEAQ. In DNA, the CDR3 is TGTGCCAGCAGCTCACCACAGGCTTTGGAAGCTTTCTTT. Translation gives CASSSPQALEAFF.

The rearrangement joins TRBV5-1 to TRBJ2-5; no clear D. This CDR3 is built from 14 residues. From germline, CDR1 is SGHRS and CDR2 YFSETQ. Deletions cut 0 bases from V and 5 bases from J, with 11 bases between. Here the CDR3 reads CASSLAAGLETQYF. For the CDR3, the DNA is TGCGCCAGCAGCTTGGCCGCTGGGTTGGAGACCCAGTACTTC.

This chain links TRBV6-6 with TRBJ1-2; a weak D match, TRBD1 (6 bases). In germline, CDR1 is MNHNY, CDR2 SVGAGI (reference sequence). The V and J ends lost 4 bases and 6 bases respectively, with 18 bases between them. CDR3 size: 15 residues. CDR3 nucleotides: TGTGCCAGCAGTTCCTTGACAGGAAGGCACGATGGCTACACCTTC. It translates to CASSSLTGRHDGYTF.

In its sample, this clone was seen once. The CDR3 loop reads CASSVQGGDTDTQYF. Written as DNA, the CDR3 is TGTGCCAGCAGTGTCCAGGGGGGAGACACAGATACGCAGTATTTT. The chain couples TRBV2 to TRBJ2-3, with D tentatively TRBD1 (7 bases). CDR1 SNHLY and CDR2 FYNNEI come from the germline V gene. The CDR3 length is 15 residues. Between the trimmed V and J ends, which lost 4 bases and 2 bases, there was a span of 13 bases.

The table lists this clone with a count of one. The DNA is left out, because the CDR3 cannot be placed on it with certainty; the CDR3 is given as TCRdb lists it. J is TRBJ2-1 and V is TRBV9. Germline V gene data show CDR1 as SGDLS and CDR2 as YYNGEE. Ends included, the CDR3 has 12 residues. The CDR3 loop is CASSDFGNEQFF.

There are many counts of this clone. The CDR3 DNA is TGTGCCAGCAGTTTTTCCTTGCGGGGATTAACAGATACGCAGTATTTT. It specifies CASSFSLRGLTDTQYF. The chain carries TRBV28 and TRBJ2-3, with a tentative D call TRBD2 (6 bases). The germline gives CDR1 MDHEN, CDR2 SYDVKM. The CDR3 consists of 16 residues. Trimming stripped 3 bases from V and 3 bases from J, with 16 bases between.

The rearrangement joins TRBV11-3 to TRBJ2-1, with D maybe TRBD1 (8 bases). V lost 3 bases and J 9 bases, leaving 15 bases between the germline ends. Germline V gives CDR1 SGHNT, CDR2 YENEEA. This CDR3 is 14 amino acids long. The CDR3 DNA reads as TGTGCCAGCAGCTTCCTGGACAGGGAGGGTGAGCAGTTCTTC. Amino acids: CASSFLDREGEQFF.

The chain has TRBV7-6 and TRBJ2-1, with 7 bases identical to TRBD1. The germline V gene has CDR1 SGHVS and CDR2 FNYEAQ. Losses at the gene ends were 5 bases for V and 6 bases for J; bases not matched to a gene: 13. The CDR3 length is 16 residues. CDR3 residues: CASSLPTRQGSNEQFF. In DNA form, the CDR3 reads TGTGCCAGCAGCCTTCCGACCAGACAGGGCAGCAATGAGCAGTTCTTC.

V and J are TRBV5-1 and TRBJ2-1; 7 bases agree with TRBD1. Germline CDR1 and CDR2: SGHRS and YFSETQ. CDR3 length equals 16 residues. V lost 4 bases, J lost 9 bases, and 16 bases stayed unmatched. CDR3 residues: CASSAGQVFLTGEQFF. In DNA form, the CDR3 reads TGCGCCAGCAGCGCTGGACAGGTTTTTCTTACGGGTGAGCAGTTCTTC. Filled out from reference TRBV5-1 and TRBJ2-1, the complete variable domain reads KAGVTQTPRYLIKTRGQQVTLSCSPISGHRSVSWYQQTPGQGLQFLFEYFSETQRNKGNFPGRFSGRQFSNSRSEMNVSTLELGDSALYLCASSAGQVFLTGEQFFGPGTRLTVL.